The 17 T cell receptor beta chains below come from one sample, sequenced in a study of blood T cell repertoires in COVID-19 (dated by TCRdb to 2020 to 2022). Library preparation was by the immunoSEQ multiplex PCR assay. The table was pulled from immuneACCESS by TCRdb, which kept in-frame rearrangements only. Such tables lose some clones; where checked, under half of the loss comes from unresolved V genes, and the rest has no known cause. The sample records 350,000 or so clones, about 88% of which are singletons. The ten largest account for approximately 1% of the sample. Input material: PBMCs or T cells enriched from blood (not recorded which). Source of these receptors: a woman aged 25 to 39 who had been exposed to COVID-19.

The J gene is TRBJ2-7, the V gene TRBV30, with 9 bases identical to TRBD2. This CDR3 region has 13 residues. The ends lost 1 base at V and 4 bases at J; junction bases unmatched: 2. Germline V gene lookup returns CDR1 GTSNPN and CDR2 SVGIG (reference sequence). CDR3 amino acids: CAWSGTSVYEQYF. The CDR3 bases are TGTGCCTGGAGTGGGACTAGCGTTTACGAGCAGTACTTC.

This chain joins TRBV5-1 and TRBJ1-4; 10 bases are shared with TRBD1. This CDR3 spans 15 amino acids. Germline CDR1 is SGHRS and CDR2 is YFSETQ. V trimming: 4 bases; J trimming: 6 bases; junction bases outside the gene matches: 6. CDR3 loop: CASSPAGTGDEKLFF. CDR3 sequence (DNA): TGCGCCAGCAGCCCCGCCGGGACAGGGGATGAAAAACTGTTTTTT.

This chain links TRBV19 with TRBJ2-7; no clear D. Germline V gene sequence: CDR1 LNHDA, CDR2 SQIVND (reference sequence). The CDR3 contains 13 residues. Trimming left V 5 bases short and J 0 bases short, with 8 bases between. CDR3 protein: CASSGPGSYEQYF. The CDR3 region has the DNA TGTGCCAGTAGTGGTCCAGGCTCCTACGAGCAGTACTTC.

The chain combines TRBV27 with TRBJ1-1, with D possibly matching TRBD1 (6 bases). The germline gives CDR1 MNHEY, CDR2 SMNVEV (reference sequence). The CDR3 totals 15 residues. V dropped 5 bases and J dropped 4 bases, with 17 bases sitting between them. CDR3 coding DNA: TGTGCCAGCAGTCCGGGGGCGGGGGCGCGCACTGAAGCTTTCTTT. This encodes CASSPGAGARTEAFF.

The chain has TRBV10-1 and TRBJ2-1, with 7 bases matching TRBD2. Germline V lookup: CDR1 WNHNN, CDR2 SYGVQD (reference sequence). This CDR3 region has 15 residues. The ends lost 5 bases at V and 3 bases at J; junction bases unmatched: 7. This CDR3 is CASSSGTGGYNEQFF. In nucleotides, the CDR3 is TGCGCCAGCAGTTCGGGAACGGGAGGCTACAATGAGCAGTTCTTC.

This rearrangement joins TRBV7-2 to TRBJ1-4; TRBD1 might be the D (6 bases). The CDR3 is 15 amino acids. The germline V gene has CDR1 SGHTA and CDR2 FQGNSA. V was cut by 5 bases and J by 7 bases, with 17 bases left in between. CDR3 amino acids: CASSQQIGGAEKLFF. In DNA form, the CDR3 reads TGTGCCAGCAGCCAACAAATTGGGGGGGCTGAAAAACTGTTTTTT.

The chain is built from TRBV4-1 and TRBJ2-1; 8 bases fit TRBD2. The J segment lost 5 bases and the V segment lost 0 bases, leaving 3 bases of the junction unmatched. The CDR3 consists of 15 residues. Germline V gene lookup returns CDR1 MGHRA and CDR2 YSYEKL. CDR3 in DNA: TGCGCCAGCAGCCAAGAGCTAGCGGGCAACAATGAGCAGTTCTTC. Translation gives CASSQELAGNNEQFF.

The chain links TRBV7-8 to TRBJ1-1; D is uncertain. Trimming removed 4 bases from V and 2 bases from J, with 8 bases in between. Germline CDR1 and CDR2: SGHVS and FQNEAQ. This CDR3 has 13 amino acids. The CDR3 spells CASSSNINTEAFF. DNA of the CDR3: TGTGCCAGCAGCTCGAACATCAACACTGAAGCTTTCTTT.

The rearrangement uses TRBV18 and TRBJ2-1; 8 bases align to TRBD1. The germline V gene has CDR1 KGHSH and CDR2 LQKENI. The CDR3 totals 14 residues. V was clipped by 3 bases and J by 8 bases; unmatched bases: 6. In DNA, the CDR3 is TGTGCCAGCTCACCGGACAGGGTGGCATATGAGCAGTTCTTC. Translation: CASSPDRVAYEQFF.

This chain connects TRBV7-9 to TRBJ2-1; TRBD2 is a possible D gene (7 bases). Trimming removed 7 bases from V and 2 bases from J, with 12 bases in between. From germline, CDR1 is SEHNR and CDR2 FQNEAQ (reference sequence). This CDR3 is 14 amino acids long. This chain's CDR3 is CASIPGGPYNEQFF. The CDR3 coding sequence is TGTGCCAGCATCCCCGGGGGGCCCTACAATGAGCAGTTCTTC. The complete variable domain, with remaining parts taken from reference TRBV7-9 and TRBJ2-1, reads DTGVSQNPRHKITKRGQNVTFRCDPISEHNRLYWYRQTLGQGPEFLTYFQNEAQLEKSRLLSDRFSAERPKGSFSTLEIQRTEQGDSAMYLCASIPGGPYNEQFFGPGTRLTVL.

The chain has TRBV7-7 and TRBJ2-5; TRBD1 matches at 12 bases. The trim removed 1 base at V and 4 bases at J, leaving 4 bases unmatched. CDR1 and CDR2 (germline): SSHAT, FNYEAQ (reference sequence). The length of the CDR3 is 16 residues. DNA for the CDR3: TGTGCCAGCAGCTTAGGGGGGACAGGGGGCAGAGAGACCCAGTACTTC. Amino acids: CASSLGGTGGRETQYF.

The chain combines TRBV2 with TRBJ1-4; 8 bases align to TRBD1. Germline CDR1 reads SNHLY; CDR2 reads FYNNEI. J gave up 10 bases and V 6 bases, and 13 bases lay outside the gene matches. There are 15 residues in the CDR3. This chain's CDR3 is CASSAATGALLKLFF. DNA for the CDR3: TGTGCCAGCAGCGCAGCGACAGGGGCTCTTCTAAAACTGTTTTTT.

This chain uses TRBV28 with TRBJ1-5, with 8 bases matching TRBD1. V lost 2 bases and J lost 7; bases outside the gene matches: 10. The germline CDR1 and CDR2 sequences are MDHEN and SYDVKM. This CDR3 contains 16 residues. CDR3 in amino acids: CASSLLTGGGKQPQHF. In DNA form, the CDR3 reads TGTGCCAGCAGTTTACTAACAGGGGGAGGAAAACAGCCCCAGCATTTT. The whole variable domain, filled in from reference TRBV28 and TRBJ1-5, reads DVKVTQSSRYLVKRTGEKVFLECVQDMDHENMFWYRQDPGLGLRLIYFSYDVKMKEKGDIPEGYSVSREKKERFSLILESASTNQTSMYLCASSLLTGGGKQPQHFGDGTRLSIL.

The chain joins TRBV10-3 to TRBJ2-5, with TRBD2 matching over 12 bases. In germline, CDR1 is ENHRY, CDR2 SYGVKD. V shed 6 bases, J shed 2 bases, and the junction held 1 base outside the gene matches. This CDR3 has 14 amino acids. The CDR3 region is CAISGLAGQETQYF. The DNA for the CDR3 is TGTGCCATCAGCGGACTAGCGGGACAAGAGACCCAGTACTTC.

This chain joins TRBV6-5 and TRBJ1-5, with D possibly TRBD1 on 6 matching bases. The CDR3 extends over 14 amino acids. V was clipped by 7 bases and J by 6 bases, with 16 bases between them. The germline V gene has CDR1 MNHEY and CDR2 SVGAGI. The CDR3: CASIPSLQGQPQHF. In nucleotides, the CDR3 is TGTGCCAGCATCCCTTCATTACAGGGTCAGCCCCAGCATTTT.

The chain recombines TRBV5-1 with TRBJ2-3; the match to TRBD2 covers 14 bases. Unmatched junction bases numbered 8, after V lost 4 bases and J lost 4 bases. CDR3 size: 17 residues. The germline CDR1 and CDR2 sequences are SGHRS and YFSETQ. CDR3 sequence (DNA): TGCGCCAGCAGCCCCCGACTAGCGGGAGGGCCGCCAGATACGCAGTATTTT. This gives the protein CASSPRLAGGPPDTQYF. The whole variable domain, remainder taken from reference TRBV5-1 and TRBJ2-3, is KAGVTQTPRYLIKTRGQQVTLSCSPISGHRSVSWYQQTPGQGLQFLFEYFSETQRNKGNFPGRFSGRQFSNSRSEMNVSTLELGDSALYLCASSPRLAGGPPDTQYFGPGTRLTVL.

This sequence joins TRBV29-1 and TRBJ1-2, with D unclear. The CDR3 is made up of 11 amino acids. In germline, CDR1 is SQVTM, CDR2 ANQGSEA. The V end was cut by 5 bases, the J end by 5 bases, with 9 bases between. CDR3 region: CSVSRIYGYTF. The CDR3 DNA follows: TGCAGCGTTTCCAGAATATATGGCTACACCTTC.